The 5 T cell receptor beta chains listed next were all sequenced from one sample in a study of post-analysis software for immune sequencing data. These TCRs' antigens remain unknown. The authors incorporated unique molecular identifiers into the TCR beta cDNA libraries. MiXCR, run by TCRdb on the PCR reads, gives a single entry per CDR3 protein. The data contain about 800,000 distinct CDR3 sequences, about 32% of them singletons. General observations from the study: Patients carried four or five TRBV segments more frequently than controls did, and TRBV5-6, TRBV5-1 and TRBV20-1 were among them.

Sequencing was done on a sample of blood. These receptors originate from a girl aged 10-17 years with multiple sclerosis.

This clonotype was recorded many times. The chain has TRBV20-1 and TRBJ2-5, with a tentative D call TRBD2 (7 bases). Trimming took off 6 bases at V and 4 bases at J, with 15 bases between the two ends. The CDR3 spans 13 residues. Germline V gene sequence: CDR1 DFQATT, CDR2 SNEGSKA (reference sequence). The CDR3 reads CSAKPGGPETQYF. The DNA of the CDR3 is TGCAGTGCCAAACCCGGGGGGCCAGAGACCCAGTACTTC.

The rearrangement joins TRBV5-1 to TRBJ2-4; D not certain. The DNA end is a closer match to TRBJ2-5, so the J assignment may be wrong. Germline CDR1 and CDR2: SGHRS and YFSETQ. CDR3 length equals 13 residues. The CDR3 loop is CASSLGFPETQYF. In nucleotides, the CDR3 is TGCGCCAGCAGTCTGGGGTTCCCAGAGACCCAGTACTTC.

This chain links TRBV28 with TRBJ2-2; D may match TRBD1 or TRBD2 (5 bases each). The CDR3 loop spans 16 amino acids. The V gene lost 3 bases and the J gene lost 0 bases, with 11 bases spanning the gap. Germline CDR1 and CDR2: MDHEN and SYDVKM. The CDR3 here is CASSLGTETNTGELFF. CDR3 coding DNA: TGTGCCAGCAGTTTGGGGACCGAGACGAACACCGGGGAGCTGTTTTTT.

This clonotype was observed a handful of times. The J gene is TRBJ2-1, the V gene TRBV9, with 15 bases matching TRBD2. This CDR3 comprises 24 residues. CDR1 and CDR2 (germline): SGDLS, YYNGEE. With V trimmed by 4 bases and J by 8 bases, 31 bases remained unmatched. Here the CDR3 reads CASSPGMWDSGVLGTSGRSHEQFF. CDR3 DNA: TGTGCCAGCAGCCCGGGGATGTGGGACAGCGGGGTCTTAGGGACTAGCGGGAGGTCGCATGAGCAGTTCTTC.

About this clonotype: A much larger clone differs by one base, so this may be a read error. The rearrangement links TRBV27 to TRBJ2-3; D gene unclear. The V end lost 5 bases, the J end lost 5 bases, and 14 bases lay between the germline ends. Germline-derived CDR1 and CDR2 are MNHEY and SMNVEV (reference sequence). The CDR3 is 14 amino acids. CDR3 DNA: TGTGCCAGCAGTCCTACCCGACCGGGAGATACGCAGTATTTT. Its protein product is CASSPTRPGDTQYF.